This T cell receptor (beta chain) was sequenced in a study of T cell responses to AZD1222 COVID-19 vaccine. At the level of the study: Second doses were pooled across both intervals (about 4 or about 12 weeks).

TCRdb keeps only in-frame clones here, not all; method: immunoSEQ multiplex PCR. The table records about 140,000 clones, about 89% of them present only once. Trimming took 3 bases from V and 4 from J, leaving 13 bases between them. The germline gives CDR1 LNHNV, CDR2 YYDKDF (reference sequence). This CDR3 has 15 amino acids. Findings and limits, study-wide: Regions left unmutated in variants are reportedly the target of nearly half of spike-specific TCRs. Regions 160-218 and 743-854 dominated among vaccine-associated CD4 TCRs spanning spike. Clonal diversity was possibly underestimated; the donors were predominantly white British and more often female.

Within the sample, this clone is medium-sized. Its antigen remains unknown. This material consisted of peripheral blood, taken on day 0 of AZD1222 vaccination. The chain recombines TRBV15 with TRBJ1-3, with D unclear. The TCR comes from an adult in good health. Written as DNA, the CDR3 is TGTGCCACCAGCAGCCCCACTTCACCCGGAAACACCATATATTTT. It codes for CATSSPTSPGNTIYF. Drawing the rest from reference TRBV15 and TRBJ1-3, the complete variable domain is DAMVIQNPRYQVTQFGKPVTLSCSQTLNHNVMYWYQQKSSQAPKLLFHYYDKDFNNEADTPDNFQSRRPNTSFCFLDIRSPGLGDTAMYLCATSSPTSPGNTIYFGEGSWLTVV.